The 7 T cell receptor beta chains presented below share a single source sample, sequenced in a study of neurological immune-mediated disorders. From the 5' RACE reads, TCRdb called clonotypes with MiXCR, one entry per CDR3 protein. The sample carries tens of thousands of distinct CDR3 sequences, approximately 5.1% recorded once. Material: PBMCs. These receptors came from a human donor with multiple sclerosis. The donor label of this sample is uncertain.

This clonotype was observed a few times. This chain connects TRBV4-3 to TRBJ2-2, with 10 nucleotides matching TRBD1. CDR3 length: 16 amino acids. From germline, CDR1 is LGHNA and CDR2 YSLEER. Germline trimming cut 0 bases from V and 4 bases from J; bases unmatched to any gene: 2. The CDR3 here is CASSQDDRGRTGELFF. The CDR3 DNA follows: TGCGCCAGCAGCCAAGATGACAGGGGGCGCACCGGGGAGCTGTTTTTT.

This clonotype was recorded at least ten times. In DNA form, the CDR3 reads TGTGCCAGCAGCCTTACAGCCGACACCGGGGAGCTGTTTTTT. Its protein product is CASSLTADTGELFF. This chain connects TRBV3-1 to TRBJ2-2; D unresolved. V lost 4 bases and J 3 bases, leaving 9 bases between the germline ends. CDR3 length equals 14 residues. Germline V gene lookup returns CDR1 LGHDT and CDR2 YNNKEL (reference sequence).

This clonotype was found many times. Here the CDR3 reads CASSLVTQTSSYNEQFF. DNA of the CDR3: TGCGCCAGCAGCCTAGTGACGCAGACAAGCTCCTACAATGAGCAGTTCTTC. The chain recombines TRBV5-1 with TRBJ2-1; no clear D gene. Trimming pared 4 bases from V and 0 bases from J, leaving 17 bases between. The germline gives CDR1 SGHRS, CDR2 YFSETQ. This CDR3 comprises 17 residues.

This clonotype was observed at least ten times. V gene TRBV20-1 combines with J gene TRBJ1-5; D is unclear. The CDR3 is 12 residues long. The germline V gene encodes CDR1 DFQATT and CDR2 SNEGSKA (reference sequence). Between the trimmed V and J ends, which lost 4 bases and 6 bases, there was a span of 10 bases. CDR3 region: CSANPSGQPQHF. CDR3 nucleotide sequence: TGCAGTGCTAACCCGTCCGGTCAGCCCCAGCATTTT.

The table lists this clonotype with many counts. The chain combines TRBV7-9 with TRBJ2-6, with 12 bases identical to TRBD1. V trimming: 5 bases; J trimming: 3 bases; junction bases outside the gene matches: 5. The CDR3 consists of 17 residues. Germline loops: CDR1 SEHNR, CDR2 FQNEAQ (reference sequence). In nucleotides, the CDR3 is TGTGCCAGCAGCCCGGGACAGGGGGCGCTTGGGGCCAACGTCCTGACTTTC. Protein: CASSPGQGALGANVLTF.

This clonotype was detected ten times or more. For the CDR3, the DNA is TGTGCCAGCAGCCAAGTTGGGGGACTAGGCTACAATGAGCAGTTCTTC. Encoded protein: CASSQVGGLGYNEQFF. The chain links TRBV4-2 to TRBJ2-1; the match to TRBD2 covers 8 bases. V dropped 1 base and J dropped 3; count of bases not matched to a gene: 5. The CDR3 totals 16 residues. The germline V gene encodes CDR1 LGHNA and CDR2 YNFKEQ.

This clonotype was counted ten times or more. J is TRBJ2-7 and V is TRBV7-9; the D is unclear. This CDR3 spans 15 amino acids. Germline V gene lookup returns CDR1 SEHNR and CDR2 FQNEAQ (reference sequence). V was pared by 2 bases and J by 4 bases, with 15 bases between. CDR3 sequence (DNA): TGTGCCAGCAGCTTATATACCGGCCCCCCTTACGAGCAGTACTTC. Residues: CASSLYTGPPYEQYF.